This T cell receptor (beta chain) is from a study of blood T cell repertoires in COVID-19. Overall study: Acute and convalescent COVID-19 specimens originated in the United States, Italy and Spain. In each case, the material was cDNA or gDNA derived from T cells, B-cell-depleted T cells, or PBMCs.

V lost 6 bases and J lost 0, with 18 bases in between. Germline CDR1 is MNHEY and CDR2 is SVGEGT. This CDR3 comprises 16 residues. Produced via immunoSEQ multiplex PCR; TCRdb's table is partial and in-frame only. The table lists 200,000 to 250,000 clones, 70% to 90% of them singletons, with 5.5% to 6.5% in the top ten. This receptor was taken from a man between 60 and 70 years old with acute or convalescent COVID-19. Sequenced material: peripheral blood. The chain links TRBV6-2 or TRBV6-3 to TRBJ2-7; D is possibly TRBD2 (5 bases). The CDR3 protein is CASSQKTDWVSYEQYF. DNA of the CDR3: TGTGCCAGCAGCCAAAAGACGGACTGGGTCTCCTACGAGCAGTACTTC.